Listed below are T cell receptor beta chains from one sample, sequenced in a study of cytomegalovirus exposure and HLA in healthy donors. The protocol was immunoSEQ multiplex PCR, while the TCRdb copy is restricted to in-frame clones and leaves out a portion. This table has 120,000 or so clones, over 65% appearing once. What was sequenced was PBMCs. The source is a man aged 25 to 40 in good health and CMV-seropositive. Both conserved end residues are part of each CDR3. The D gene is left open where the match is weak. The listing skips clone size in some rows; elsewhere it reads once, few, many or a size class.

clone_size j_call v_call d_call cdr3_nt cdr3_aa
NA TRBJ1-4 TRBV2 TRBD1 TGTGCCAGCAGTAAAGGGACAGGACGTAATGAAAAACTGTTTTTT CASSKGTGRNEKLFF
NA TRBJ1-3 TRBV6-5 NA TGTGCCAGCAGTTATGGCGACAGCCACTCTGGAAACACCATATATTTT CASSYGDSHSGNTIYF
NA TRBJ2-1 TRBV27 TRBD2 TGTGCCAGCAGTTTATCCCCTAGCGGGAGCACAAATGAGCAGTTCTTC CASSLSPSGSTNEQFF
NA TRBJ2-1 TRBV7-6 NA TGTGCCAGCAGCTCCAGGGTTTCCTCCTACAATGAGCAGTTCTTC CASSSRVSSYNEQFF
NA TRBJ2-5 TRBV5-1 TRBD2 TGCGCCAGCAGCTTGGTCGGGACTAGCGGGGAGACCCAGTACTTC CASSLVGTSGETQYF
NA TRBJ2-5 TRBV27 TRBD2 TGTGCCAGCAGTTTAAAACTAGCGGGAGGAGAGACCCAGTACTTC CASSLKLAGGETQYF
NA TRBJ2-3 TRBV6-1 NA TGTGCCAGCAGCCGCCTTCCGAGAGGGGATACGCAGTATTTT CASSRLPRGDTQYF
few TRBJ2-1 TRBV15 NA TGTGCCACCAGGGGGGCGGGAGCTCTCAATGAGCAGTTCTTC CATRGAGALNEQFF
few TRBJ2-7 TRBV5-4 TRBD1 TGTGCCAGCAGCCAAGAGACAGGGGTGGCCTACGAGCAGTACTTC CASSQETGVAYEQYF
once TRBJ2-1 TRBV5-6 NA TGTGCCAGCAGCCTTTCGACAGGTACCTACAATGAGCAGTTCTTC CASSLSTGTYNEQFF
NA TRBJ1-1 TRBV5-4 NA TGTGCCAGCAGCGCCGGACAGCCAGAAGCTTTCTTT CASSAGQPEAFF
NA TRBJ1-1 TRBV5-1 TRBD1 TGCGCCAGCAGAGGACAGGGCTCAACGTTGAAGAACACTGAAGCTTTCTTT CASRGQGSTLKNTEAFF
NA TRBJ2-7 TRBV5-1 TRBD2 TGCGCCAGCAGCTTCAGCGGGAGTAAGTCCTACGAGCAGTACTTC CASSFSGSKSYEQYF
NA TRBJ1-1 TRBV30 NA TGTGCCTGGAGTTTCGACAGGAGATTGACTGAAGCTTTCTTT CAWSFDRRLTEAFF
NA TRBJ2-1 TRBV19 NA TGTGCCAGTAGAAGGTCTAGCGACGACAATGAGCAGTTCTTC CASRRSSDDNEQFF
NA TRBJ1-2 TRBV28 TRBD1 TGTGCCAGCAGTTCTGGCGAGGGACAGGGTTGGTATGGCTACACCTTC CASSSGEGQGWYGYTF
NA TRBJ2-1 TRBV7-2 TRBD2 TGTGCCAGCAGCTCATCAGGGACTAGAGACAATGAGCAGTTCTTC CASSSSGTRDNEQFF
NA TRBJ1-5 TRBV7-2 NA TGTGCCAGCAGCTTGGTGGCAGGGTCCCAGCATTTT CASSLVAGSQHF
NA TRBJ1-2 TRBV4-3 TRBD1 TGCGCCAGCAGCCTTGGAAACAGGGGGGTTCACTATGGCTACACCTTC CASSLGNRGVHYGYTF
NA TRBJ1-2 TRBV6-5 NA TGTGCCAGCAGTTTCGGCAGGCGGGACGGCTACACCTTC CASSFGRRDGYTF
NA TRBJ2-7 TRBV9 TRBD2 TGTGCCAGGCCCCTAGCGGCCCCGAGCTCCTACGAGCAGTACTTC CARPLAAPSSYEQYF
few TRBJ1-5 TRBV6-5 NA TGTGCCAGCAGTTACTCGAGGGAGAGCAATCAGCCCCAGCATTTT CASSYSRESNQPQHF
NA TRBJ2-5 TRBV5-6 NA TGTGCCAGCAGCCGTGGCTTGGGAGGCCTGTACCAAGAGACCCAGTACTTC CASSRGLGGLYQETQYF
few TRBJ2-7 TRBV7-2 TRBD2 TGTGCCAGCAGCTTGTCCGTTTTCGGGGCGGGAGATTCCGAGCAGTACTTC CASSLSVFGAGDSEQYF
NA TRBJ1-1 TRBV2 NA TGTGCCAGCGGGGGACAGAACACTGAAGCTTTCTTT CASGGQNTEAFF
NA TRBJ2-7 TRBV11-3 NA TGTGCCAGCAGCTTGGAGGGAAGCGAGCAGTACTTC CASSLEGSEQYF
NA TRBJ2-7 TRBV28 TRBD1 TGTGCCAGCAGCCCGGGACAGAGCTACGAGCAGTACTTC CASSPGQSYEQYF
NA TRBJ1-5 TRBV13 TRBD1 TGTGCCAGCAGTCCAGACAGGGCTCAGCCCCAGCATTTT CASSPDRAQPQHF
few TRBJ2-6 TRBV5-1 NA TGCGCCAGCAGCTTGGAATTCCAGGGCCCCTCTGGGGCCAACGTCCTGACTTTC CASSLEFQGPSGANVLTF
NA TRBJ2-1 TRBV5-5 TRBD2 TGTGCCAGCAGCTTCCGACCCCTCGGGGGGTACAATGAGCAGTTCTTC CASSFRPLGGYNEQFF
NA TRBJ2-7 TRBV6-6 NA TGTGCCAGCAGTCGACAGTTTTACGAGCAGTACTTC CASSRQFYEQYF
NA TRBJ2-7 TRBV27 TRBD2 TGTGCCAGCAGCCCTAGCGGGAGTTCCTACGAGCAGTACTTC CASSPSGSSYEQYF
few TRBJ2-1 TRBV6-5 NA TGTGCCAGCAGCCCCCTCTCTTTGAATGAGCAGTTCTTC CASSPLSLNEQFF
once TRBJ1-1 TRBV15 NA TGTGCCACCAGCAGCCTCCAAGCAGGTAGAGCTTTCTTT CATSSLQAGRAFF
NA TRBJ2-7 TRBV6-5 TRBD2 TGTGCCAGCAGTCAAAGCGGGAGGGCCCAGGGCGAGCAGTACTTC CASSQSGRAQGEQYF
NA TRBJ2-7 TRBV4-2 TRBD1 TGTGCCAGCAGCCAAGTAGGGGGTAGGGGGCCCAACGAGCAGTACTTC CASSQVGGRGPNEQYF
NA TRBJ1-1 TRBV13 TRBD1 TGTGCCAGCAGCACCCAAGACAGGGGGCGAACTGAAGCTTTCTTT CASSTQDRGRTEAFF
NA TRBJ2-7 TRBV19 TRBD2 TGTGCCAGTAGTATAAGAGCGGGAACCTCCTACGAGCAGTACTTC CASSIRAGTSYEQYF
NA TRBJ2-7 TRBV25-1 NA TGTGCCAGCAGCCGATCCGGGACTTTGAGCTCCTACGAGCAGTACTTC CASSRSGTLSSYEQYF
NA TRBJ2-5 TRBV11-2 TRBD2 TGTGCCAGCAGCTTAGGGTCGGGGGGGCCGGAGACCCAGTACTTC CASSLGSGGPETQYF
NA TRBJ1-1 TRBV6-5 TRBD1 TGTGCCAGCAGTTTCGGACAGGGGGAGAACACTGAAGCTTTCTTT CASSFGQGENTEAFF
NA TRBJ2-2 TRBV7-3 TRBD2 TGTGCCAGCAGCTGCATAACTAGCGGGAGTACCGGGGAGCTGTTTTTT CASSCITSGSTGELFF
NA TRBJ1-2 TRBV6-5 TRBD1 TGTGCCAGCAGGCAGGGGGCTCCGTCTTTTGGCTACACCTTC CASRQGAPSFGYTF
NA TRBJ1-2 TRBV7-9 TRBD1 TGTGCCAGCAGCTCGAAGGGGGACAGGGGATTCACGTTGAACTATGGCTACACCTTC CASSSKGDRGFTLNYGYTF
NA TRBJ1-3 TRBV5-1 NA TGCGCCAGCAACCCAGGGGACTCTGGAAACACCATATATTTT CASNPGDSGNTIYF
NA TRBJ2-7 TRBV29-1 NA TGCAGCGTTTCGGACAGCCTGTACGAGCAGTACTTC CSVSDSLYEQYF
NA TRBJ2-5 TRBV7-8 NA TGTGCCAGCAGCCGCTGGTCCACCATGGCAGAGACCCAGTACTTC CASSRWSTMAETQYF
once TRBJ1-1 TRBV15 NA TGTGCCACCAGCCTACATCACGGGGTGTTGAACACTGAAGCTTTCTTT CATSLHHGVLNTEAFF
NA TRBJ2-1 TRBV28 TRBD2 TGTGCCATCTCAAGGGGGGCTAGCGGGAGCCGTGAGCAGTTCTTC CAISRGASGSREQFF
NA TRBJ1-1 TRBV4-1 TRBD1 TGCGCCAGCAGCCAAGGATCGAGAGACAGGGGGCCTAACACTGAAGCTTTCTTT CASSQGSRDRGPNTEAFF
NA TRBJ2-1 TRBV6-4 TRBD2 TGTGCCAGCAGTGACTTAGCGGGAGAGTATGAGCAGTTCTTC CASSDLAGEYEQFF
once TRBJ2-2 TRBV27 NA TGTGCCAGCAGCTATACAAAGCGTACTTATCCGGACACCGGGGAGCTGTTTTTT CASSYTKRTYPDTGELFF
NA TRBJ2-1 TRBV27 TRBD2 TGTGCCAGCAGTTTATTGCCCAACTTCAAGCGGGGGCTAAATGAGCAGTTCTTC CASSLLPNFKRGLNEQFF
NA TRBJ2-5 TRBV5-1 NA TGCGCCAGCAGCTTGGGAGGAGGTCGGTCCGGGGAGACCCAGTACTTC CASSLGGGRSGETQYF
NA TRBJ2-6 TRBV5-1 TRBD1 TGCGCCAGCAGCTTGGAGGGGACAGGGCTGTCTGGGGCCAACGTCCTGACTTTC CASSLEGTGLSGANVLTF
NA TRBJ2-1 TRBV29-1 TRBD2 TGCAGCGTTAGGACTAGCGGGAGTGAAGGGTGGCAGTTCTTC CSVRTSGSEGWQFF
NA TRBJ1-5 TRBV21-1 NA TGTGCCATGGGTTCTGACCTGTGGTGGGGCGTGCGGCAGCCCCAGCATTTT CAMGSDLWWGVRQPQHF